This TCR beta chain was captured in a study of blood T cell repertoires in COVID-19. Background on the study: Sites across the United States, Italy and Spain contributed samples from acute and convalescent COVID-19. T cells, B-cell-depleted T cells, or PBMCs supplied cDNA or gDNA.

The authors' processing: It was from reference gene primer amplification that nucleated cell counts were estimated. Sequencing used immunoSEQ multiplex PCR; TCRdb keeps in-frame clones, though not all of them. V and J calls and clone size follow that table, whereas D and trimming were derived from the DNA. This sample has over 10,000 clones, with approximately 91% found just once. The germline V gene has CDR1 SQVTM and CDR2 ANQGSEA. V was trimmed by 7 bases and J by 1 base, leaving 22 bases between them. The CDR3 covers 16 residues. Sequences were obtained from peripheral blood. The gene calls are TRBV29-1 and TRBJ1-2; D might be TRBD1 (5 bases). The TCR originated in a human donor in a cohort sampled during active COVID-19. This CDR3 is CSARGGRWQSNYGYTF. For the CDR3, the DNA is TGCAGCGCTCGGGGGGGAAGGTGGCAGAGTAACTATGGCTACACCTTC.